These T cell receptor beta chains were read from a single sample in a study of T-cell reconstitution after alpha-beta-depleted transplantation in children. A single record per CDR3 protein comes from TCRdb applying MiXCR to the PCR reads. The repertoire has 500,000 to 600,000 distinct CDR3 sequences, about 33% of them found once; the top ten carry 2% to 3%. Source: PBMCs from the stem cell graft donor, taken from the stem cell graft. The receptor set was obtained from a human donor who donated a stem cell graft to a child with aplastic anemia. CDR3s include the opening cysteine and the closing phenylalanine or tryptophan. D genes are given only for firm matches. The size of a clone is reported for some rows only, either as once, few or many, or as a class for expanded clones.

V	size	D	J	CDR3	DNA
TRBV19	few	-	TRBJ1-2	CASSVRRSAGYTF	TGTGCCAGTAGTGTCCGACGGTCGGCCGGCTACACCTTC
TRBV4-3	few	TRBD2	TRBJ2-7	CASSQGLAGGPYSYEQYF	TGCGCCAGCAGCCAGGGACTAGCGGGAGGGCCCTACTCCTACGAGCAGTACTTC
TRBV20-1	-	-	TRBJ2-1	CSARLGTTNEQFF	TGCAGTGCTAGATTAGGGACAACCAATGAGCAGTTCTTC
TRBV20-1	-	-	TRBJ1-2	CSASRANYGYTF	TGCAGTGCTAGCCGAGCTAACTATGGCTACACCTTC
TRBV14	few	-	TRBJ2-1	CASSELAGHAYNEQFF	TGTGCCAGCAGCGAACTAGCCGGGCACGCCTACAATGAGCAGTTCTTC
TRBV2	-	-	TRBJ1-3	CASSEQGTGNTIYF	TGTGCCAGCAGTGAACAGGGTACTGGAAACACCATATATTTT
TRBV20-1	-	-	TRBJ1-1	CSASEDRNTEAFF	TGCAGTGCTAGTGAGGACAGGAACACTGAAGCTTTCTTT
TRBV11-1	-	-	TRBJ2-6	CASSFPARGVASGANVLTF	TGTGCCAGCAGCTTCCCTGCCAGGGGGGTTGCCTCTGGGGCCAACGTCCTGACTTTC
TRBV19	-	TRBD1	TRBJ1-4	CASSKDRFATNEKLFF	TGTGCCAGTAGTAAGGACAGGTTTGCAACTAATGAAAAACTGTTTTTT
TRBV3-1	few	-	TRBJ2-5	CASSQVRAETQYF	TGTGCCAGCAGCCAGGTCAGGGCTGAGACCCAGTACTTC
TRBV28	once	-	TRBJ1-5	CASSLEGSQHF	TGTGCCAGCAGTTTGGAGGGGTCCCAGCATTTT
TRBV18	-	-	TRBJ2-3	CASSRSRGPSSTDTQYF	TGTGCCAGCTCCAGAAGTCGAGGGCCTTCTAGCACAGATACGCAGTATTTT
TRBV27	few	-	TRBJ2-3	CASKKAGVTDTQYF	TGTGCCAGCAAGAAGGCAGGGGTCACAGATACGCAGTATTTT
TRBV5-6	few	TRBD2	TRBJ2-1	CASSFRSGSLYNEQFF	TGTGCCAGCAGCTTTCGGAGCGGGAGTCTCTACAATGAGCAGTTCTTC
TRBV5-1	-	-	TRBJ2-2	CASSSLGGEDTGELFF	TGCGCCAGCAGCTCTTTGGGCGGGGAAGACACCGGGGAGCTGTTTTTT
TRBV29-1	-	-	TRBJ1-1	CSGGDGEAFF	TGCAGCGGGGGGGACGGAGAAGCTTTCTTT
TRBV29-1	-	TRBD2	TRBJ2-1	CSVEPAAREYYEQFF	TGCAGCGTTGAACCCGCCGCGCGGGAGTATTATGAGCAGTTCTTC
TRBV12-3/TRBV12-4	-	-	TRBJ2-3	CASSPRQPSTDTQYF	TGTGCCAGCAGCCCTCGACAGCCTAGCACAGATACGCAGTATTTT
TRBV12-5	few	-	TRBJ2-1	CASGLVGYRGKQFF	TGTGCTAGTGGTTTGGTCGGCTATCGGGGGAAGCAGTTCTTC
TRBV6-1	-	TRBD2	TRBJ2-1	CASTLHGEGKQFF	TGTGCCAGCACCTTACACGGGGAGGGCAAGCAGTTCTTC
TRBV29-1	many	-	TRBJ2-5	CSVVGEWYQETQYF	TGCAGCGTTGTGGGGGAGTGGTACCAAGAGACCCAGTACTTC
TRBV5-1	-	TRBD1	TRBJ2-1	CASSHRDRGLSYNEQFF	TGCGCCAGCAGCCACCGGGACAGAGGTCTTTCCTACAATGAGCAGTTCTTC
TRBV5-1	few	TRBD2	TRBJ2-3	CASSWGTSGGGTDTQYF	TGCGCCAGCAGCTGGGGGACTAGCGGGGGAGGCACAGATACGCAGTATTTT
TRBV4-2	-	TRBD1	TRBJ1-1	CASSPVRGPGSGTEAFF	TGTGCCAGCAGCCCGGTGAGGGGGCCGGGGAGTGGTACTGAAGCTTTCTTT
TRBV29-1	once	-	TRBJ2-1	CSVERSANQQFF	TGCAGCGTTGAGCGGTCAGCCAATCAGCAGTTCTTC
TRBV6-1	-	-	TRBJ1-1	CASSQRGGMGTEAFF	TGTGCCAGCAGCCAGAGGGGGGGCATGGGAACTGAAGCTTTCTTT
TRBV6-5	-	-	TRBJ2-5	CASSYYRDHQETQYF	TGTGCCAGCAGTTACTACCGGGACCACCAAGAGACCCAGTACTTC
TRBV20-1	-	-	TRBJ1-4	CSARGGNEKLFF	TGCAGTGCTAGGGGGGGTAATGAAAAACTGTTTTTT
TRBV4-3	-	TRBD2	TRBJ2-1	CASSQDRASGTYTYNEQFF	TGCGCCAGCAGCCAAGACAGGGCTAGCGGGACGTATACCTACAATGAGCAGTTCTTC
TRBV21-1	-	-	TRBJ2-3	CASSKVRGLAGASADTQYF	TGTGCCAGCAGCAAAGTCCGCGGACTAGCGGGAGCAAGCGCAGATACGCAGTATTTT
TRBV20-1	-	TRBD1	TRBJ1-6	CSAQGQGRILSPLHF	TGCAGTGCTCAAGGACAGGGAAGAATACTCTCACCCCTCCACTTT
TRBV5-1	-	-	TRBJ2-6	CASSLDGSGANGLTF	TGCGCCAGCAGCTTGGATGGGTCTGGGGCCAACGGCCTGACTTTC
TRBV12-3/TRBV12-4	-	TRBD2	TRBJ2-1	CASSEREVHNEHFF	TGTGCCAGCAGCGAGCGGGAGGTGCACAATGAGCATTTCTTC
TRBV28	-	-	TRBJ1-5	CASRSPGAKGNQPQHF	TGTGCCAGCAGGTCCCCCGGGGCGAAGGGGAATCAGCCCCAGCATTTT
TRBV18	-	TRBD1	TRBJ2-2	CASSVGQGNTGELFF	TGTGCCAGCTCAGTTGGACAGGGGAACACCGGGGAGCTGTTTTTT